Included here is one TCR beta chain sequence, with context. Its target is unknown. At the end of 9 to 11 days of culture, CD4+ T cells were isolated. Sometime from March through December 2020, the person acquired a SARS-CoV-2 infection that PCR confirmed. It was two doses of either the BNT162b2 or mRNA-1273 vaccine that participants received. Profiling relied on immunoSEQ multiplex PCR, and the TCRdb table lists in-frame clones only, not all of them. The table shows around 50,000 clones, with over 60% occurring only once. These data originate in a study of vaccination effects on CD4 cells after COVID-19. Study-wide results and limits: There was marked clonal contraction among infection- and vaccine-induced clones late after vaccination.

The CDR3 runs 13 residues. The V end was cut by 7 bases, the J end by 5 bases, with 14 bases between. Per the germline V gene, CDR1 is SNHLY and CDR2 is FYNNEI. J is TRBJ1-1 and V is TRBV2; D remains unclear. Sequenced material: CD4+ T cells from PBMCs cultured without peptide, taken after COVID-19 vaccination. This TCR came from a human donor who had a prior SARS-CoV-2 infection. The CDR3 sequence is CASIPRRGTEAFF. DNA for the CDR3: TGTGCCAGCATTCCCCGACGAGGTACTGAAGCTTTCTTT.